These 29 T cell receptor beta chains were all obtained from the same sample, sequenced in a study of tumor-infiltrating lymphocytes in primary liver carcinoma. Total RNA (roughly 0.45 ug) served as template for TCR beta cDNA synthesis primed by a constant-region primer. Library construction for TCR beta comprised three nested multiplex PCR rounds performed with slightly modified ARM-PCR. TRBV1-TRBV30 forward primers paired with a C-beta reverse primer drove the first two PCR rounds, about 10 cycles each. TCRdb processed the multiplex PCR reads anew with MiXCR; each CDR3 protein has one entry. Of some 190,000 distinct CDR3 sequences detected, about 60% appear once; the ten largest clones hold 70% to 80%. For blood RNA, unsorted whole blood served as the source, and germline DNA was extracted too. Sequencing was done on a sample of peripheral blood. These receptors were obtained from a man in his forties or fifties with primary liver carcinoma and hepatitis B virus infection.

Notes on this clonotype: One junction end does not reproduce the germline sequence, and a read error may be involved. The chain recombines TRBV11-2 with TRBJ1-6, with unresolved D. Germline lookup yields CDR1 SGHAT and CDR2 FQNNGV. The CDR3 is 12 amino acids. DNA of the CDR3: TGTGCCAGCACCTTGAGTAATTCACCCCTCCATTTT. Residues: CASTLSNSPLHF. Supplemented by reference TRBV11-2 and TRBJ1-6, the full variable domain reads EAGVAQSPRYKIIEKRQSVAFWCNPISGHATLYWYQQILGQGPKLLIQFQNNGVVDDSQLPKDRFSAERLKGVDSTLKIQPAKLEDSAVYLCASTLSNSPLHFGNGTRLTVT.

V and J are TRBV6-1 and TRBJ1-1; D not resolved. This CDR3 has 16 amino acids. Trimming removed 8 bases from V and 5 bases from J, with 24 bases in between. Germline V lookup: CDR1 MNHNS, CDR2 SASEGT. The DNA of the CDR3 is TGTGCCAGCCACCTAACCCTTACGGCCCGGGGAACTGAAGCTTTCTTT. Encoded protein: CASHLTLTARGTEAFF.

This clonotype was recorded a few times. The chain employs TRBV6-6 and TRBJ2-1; 9 nucleotides align to TRBD1. The junction had 8 bases not matched to a gene; V was cut back by 6 bases and J by 5 bases. CDR1 is MNHNY and CDR2 is SVGAGI in the germline V gene (reference sequence). CDR3 length: 15 residues. CDR3 in amino acids: CASSLGQGGNNEQFF. The CDR3 bases are TGTGCCAGCAGCCTGGGACAGGGAGGCAACAATGAGCAGTTCTTC.

The chain uses TRBV12-3 or TRBV12-4 and TRBJ2-7; a possible D gene is TRBD1 (6 bases). There are 12 residues in the CDR3. V gave up 5 bases and J gave up 4 bases, with 9 bases separating them. CDR3 protein: CASSPGVYEQYF. Here the CDR3 DNA reads TGTGCCAGCAGTCCAGGGGTTTACGAGCAGTACTTC.

J is TRBJ2-2 and V is TRBV30; D possibly matches TRBD1 or TRBD2 (5 bases each). The CDR3 covers 13 residues. Germline lookup yields CDR1 GTSNPN and CDR2 SVGIG (reference sequence). The V and J ends lost 0 bases and 6 bases respectively, with 8 bases between them. CDR3 residues: CAWSVVGAGELFF. The DNA of the CDR3 is TGTGCCTGGAGTGTGGTGGGGGCCGGGGAGCTGTTTTTT.

The rearrangement joins TRBV29-1 to TRBJ2-1, with a weak D call TRBD1 (5 bases). V was pared by 3 bases and J by 2 bases, with 14 bases between. CDR1 is SQVTM, CDR2 ANQGSEA, per germline. The CDR3 consists of 15 residues. The CDR3 DNA is TGCAGCGTTGATCGGACATGGGATGCCTACAATGAGCAGTTCTTC. Its translation: CSVDRTWDAYNEQFF.

This clonotype was recorded a few times. Written as DNA, the CDR3 is TGCGCCAGCAGCCAAGACCCAGGCCAGCGGGGGGCGGGCTCCTACGAGCAGTACTTC. This encodes CASSQDPGQRGAGSYEQYF. The genes are TRBV4-1 and TRBJ2-7; 9 bases align to TRBD2. CDR1 and CDR2 (germline): MGHRA, YSYEKL. J was trimmed by 0 bases and V by 0 bases; bases with no gene match: 12. The CDR3 spans 19 residues.

This chain joins TRBV5-1 and TRBJ2-1; 12 bases match TRBD1. The trim removed 5 bases at V and 9 bases at J, leaving 6 bases unmatched. The CDR3 is 14 amino acids. CDR1 is SGHRS, CDR2 YFSETQ, per germline. The DNA of the CDR3 is TGCGCCAGCAGGGCGGGACAGGGGGCGGGTGAGCAGTTCTTC. Its translation is CASRAGQGAGEQFF. The full variable domain, completed using reference TRBV5-1 and TRBJ2-1, is KAGVTQTPRYLIKTRGQQVTLSCSPISGHRSVSWYQQTPGQGLQFLFEYFSETQRNKGNFPGRFSGRQFSNSRSEMNVSTLELGDSALYLCASRAGQGAGEQFFGPGTRLTVL.

In the case of this clonotype: One junction end disagrees with the germline gene, perhaps due to a read error. This sequence joins TRBV11-2 and TRBJ2-3; D is possibly TRBD2 (5 bases). The CDR3 runs to 15 residues. CDR1 SGHAT and CDR2 FQNNGV come from the germline V gene. For the CDR3, the DNA is TGTGCCAACAGAGGAAGGGCGGGTTCCACAGATACGCAGTATTTC. Its protein product is CANRGRAGSTDTQYF.

The chain joins TRBV10-2 to TRBJ2-5, with TRBD1 identical over 9 bases. Trimming removed 6 bases from V and 5 bases from J; junction bases left unmatched: 7. The germline gives CDR1 WSHSY, CDR2 SAAADI. The CDR3 length is 14 residues. Here the CDR3 reads CASRPTGGWETQYF. CDR3 bases: TGCGCCAGCAGGCCAACAGGGGGCTGGGAGACCCAGTACTTC.

This chain uses TRBV28 with TRBJ2-1; a possible D gene is TRBD2 (6 bases). Trimming removed 5 bases from V and 4 bases from J, with 15 bases in between. CDR1 and CDR2 (germline): MDHEN, SYDVKM. The CDR3 totals 15 residues. In DNA form, the CDR3 reads TGTGCCAGCAGTCCCCGGACTGGAGGGTACAATGAGCAGTTCTTC. It is translated as CASSPRTGGYNEQFF.

Concerning this clonotype itself: No conserved phenylalanine or tryptophan is present at the end of the CDR3, so a read error is the likely explanation. The DNA is omitted, as the CDR3 cannot be located on it reliably, and the CDR3 follows TCRdb's listing. The chain combines TRBV11-2 with TRBJ1-1. The CDR3 has 16 residues if both end residues are counted. From germline, CDR1 is SGHAT and CDR2 FQNNGV. CDR3 in amino acids: CASSQNWVSALTETFS.

The CDR3 sequence is CASSLPDSAAFF. The CDR3, as DNA: TGTGCCAGCAGCCTCCCTGATTCAGCAGCTTTCTTT. The rearrangement uses TRBV6-5 and TRBJ1-1; D is ambiguous. The CDR3 is made up of 12 amino acids. V was clipped by 6 bases and J by 10 bases, with 15 bases between them. Looked up from germline, CDR1 is MNHEY and CDR2 is SVGAGI.

The CDR3 region is CASSPTGGAYEQYF. CDR3 bases: TGTGCCAGCAGCCCGACAGGGGGGGCCTACGAGCAGTACTTC. This chain connects TRBV6-5 to TRBJ2-7; 9 nucleotides match TRBD1. V trimming: 6 bases; J trimming: 2 bases; junction bases outside the gene matches: 5. Germline V gene sequence: CDR1 MNHEY, CDR2 SVGAGI. The CDR3 runs 14 residues.

This sequence joins TRBV6-5 and TRBJ1-3; D is unresolved. The V end was cut by 2 bases, the J end by 4 bases, with 9 bases between. Germline CDR1 is MNHEY and CDR2 is SVGAGI. The CDR3 is 14 residues long. This CDR3 is CASSYGRSGNTIYF. The CDR3 region has the DNA TGTGCCAGCAGTTACGGCAGGTCCGGAAACACCATATATTTT.

Of note for this clonotype: A much larger clone sits a single nucleotide away, making a read error possible. This chain connects TRBV29-1 to TRBJ2-6; D remains ambiguous. Looked up from germline, CDR1 is SQVTM and CDR2 is ANQGSEA. The CDR3 contains 14 residues. For the CDR3, the DNA is TGCAGAGCAACCGACAACTCTGGGGCCAACGTCCTGACTTTC. Residues: CRATDNSGANVLTF.

The genes are TRBV4-1 and TRBJ2-7, with D possibly matching TRBD1 (5 bases). The germline V gene has CDR1 MGHRA and CDR2 YSYEKL. This CDR3 comprises 14 residues. V lost 5 bases and J 1 base, leaving 12 bases between the germline ends. The CDR3: CASSVSRGSYEQYF. The CDR3 DNA reads TGCGCCAGCAGCGTTTCTAGGGGTTCCTACGAGCAGTACTTC.

This clonotype showed up just a few times. This could be a read error, since a much larger clone is one nucleotide away. V usage is TRBV6-1 and J usage is TRBJ2-3; TRBD2 agrees at 8 bases. This CDR3 has 15 amino acids. From germline, CDR1 is MNHNS and CDR2 SASEGT. The CDR3 nucleotides read TGTGCCACCAGTGAACAGATAGCGGGGCAAGATACGCAGTATTTT. It encodes CATSEQIAGQDTQYF.

Regarding this clonotype: The conserved final phenylalanine or tryptophan is absent from the CDR3, which likely points to a read error. The chain has TRBV12-3 or TRBV12-4 and TRBJ2-5; 7 positions match TRBD1. V gave up 3 bases and J gave up 2 bases; unmatched junction bases: 3. The CDR3 consists of 14 residues. The CDR3 DNA reads TGTGCCAGCAGTTTCCGGGACAGACAAGAGACCCAGTACATC. Protein: CASSFRDRQETQYI.

There are many counts of this clonotype. This rearrangement joins TRBV11-2 to TRBJ2-3; 8 bases are shared with TRBD1. The J segment lost 0 bases and the V segment lost 5 bases, leaving 7 bases of the junction unmatched. This CDR3 comprises 16 residues. Germline V gene lookup returns CDR1 SGHAT and CDR2 FQNNGV. The CDR3 sequence: CASSRTGGSSTDTQYF. In DNA form, the CDR3 reads TGTGCCAGCAGCCGCACAGGGGGGTCTAGCACAGATACGCAGTATTTT.

Many counts were recorded for this clonotype. The chain combines TRBV11-3 with TRBJ2-1, with a weak D call TRBD2 (6 bases). The CDR3 has 14 amino acids. The germline gives CDR1 SGHNT, CDR2 YENEEA. Between the trimmed V and J ends, which lost 3 bases and 5 bases, there was a span of 11 bases. The CDR3 region is CASSLGGTDNEQFF. CDR3 coding DNA: TGTGCCAGCAGCTTGGGGGGAACGGACAATGAGCAGTTCTTC.

Only one count was recorded for this clonotype. The CDR3 coding sequence is TGTGCCAGCAGTTACGTGGAAGGGGGCTTGAACGAGCAGTACTTC. This codes for CASSYVEGGLNEQYF. The chain uses TRBV6-2 or TRBV6-3 and TRBJ2-7; TRBD1 agrees at 7 bases. Per germline, CDR1 MNHEY and CDR2 SVGEGT. The J segment lost 5 bases and the V segment lost 2 bases, leaving 9 bases of the junction unmatched. The CDR3 covers 15 residues.

V usage is TRBV5-1 and J usage is TRBJ2-6; either TRBD1 or TRBD2 may supply D (6 bases each). CDR3 length: 13 amino acids. CDR1 is SGHRS, CDR2 YFSETQ, per germline. V was trimmed by 3 bases and J by 12 bases, leaving 13 bases between them. CDR3: CASSSGEDPVLTF. CDR3 DNA sequence: TGCGCCAGCAGCTCAGGGGAGGATCCCGTCCTGACTTTC.

The chain recombines TRBV4-1 with TRBJ2-7; D gene unclear. The V and J ends lost 1 base and 5 bases respectively, with 9 bases between them. The CDR3 is 13 residues long. CDR1 and CDR2 (germline): MGHRA, YSYEKL. CDR3 loop: CASSQGRRDEQYF. DNA for the CDR3: TGCGCCAGCAGCCAAGGGCGTCGGGACGAGCAGTACTTC.

Details on this clonotype: Relative to the germline gene, one junction end is altered; a read error may explain this. The chain employs TRBV11-1 and TRBJ2-2; D remains unclear. This CDR3 comprises 13 residues. CDR1 and CDR2 from the germline V gene are SGHAT and FQDESV (reference sequence). Here the CDR3 DNA reads TGTGTCAGCAGCTTTTGGGACACCGGGGAGCTGTTTTTT. The encoded protein is CVSSFWDTGELFF.

The chain combines TRBV29-1 with TRBJ2-5; D is uncertain. CDR3 size: 15 residues. V was clipped by 0 bases and J by 0 bases, with 11 bases between them. Germline V CDR1 and CDR2: SQVTM, ANQGSEA. CDR3 residues: CSVEDWRTDQETQYF. For the CDR3, the DNA is TGCAGCGTTGAAGATTGGCGTACCGACCAAGAGACCCAGTACTTC.

In the case of this clonotype: A read error is likely, as this CDR3 ends without the conserved phenylalanine or tryptophan. Because the CDR3's place on the DNA is in doubt, the DNA is left out and the CDR3 is given as listed by TCRdb. V and J are TRBV11-2 and TRBJ2-5; the table's D gene call, TRBD1, was not cross checked with the DNA. Germline lookup yields CDR1 SGHAT and CDR2 FQNNGV. The CDR3 comprises 15 residues, both ends counted. CDR3: CASSRRPGGEETQHY.

This clonotype has only one observation. The germline gene is not matched at one end of the junction; a read error may be the cause. V is TRBV28 and J is TRBJ2-7; TRBD2 is a possible D gene (5 bases). The CDR3 sequence is 14 residues long. CDR1 is MDHEN and CDR2 is SYDVKM in the germline V gene. This CDR3 reads CTSTRGTDHYEQYF. For the CDR3, the DNA is TGTACCAGCACCCGGGGAACGGACCACTACGAGCAGTACTTC.

This clonotype was counted a few times. The rearrangement links TRBV12-3 or TRBV12-4 to TRBJ2-1; D gene unclear. V dropped 3 bases and J dropped 8 bases, with 11 bases sitting between them. The CDR3 is 13 amino acids. The CDR3 protein is CASSLIGPDEQFF. As DNA, the CDR3 is TGTGCCAGCAGTTTGATAGGGCCGGATGAGCAGTTCTTC.